The present T cell receptor beta chain was sequenced within a study of T cell responses to AZD1222 COVID-19 vaccine. V was cut by 1 base and J by 2 bases, with 6 bases left in between. Germline lookup yields CDR1 LGHNT and CDR2 FRNRAP. The CDR3 sequence is 14 residues long. The study, taken as a whole, reports: Nearly half of spike-specific TCRs reportedly go after variant regions that carry no mutations.

This clone showed up just once. Its antigen is unidentified. TCRdb's copy holds only in-frame clones and misses some; the assay was immunoSEQ multiplex PCR. The sample lists about 130,000 clones, approximately 88% occurring once. The sequence was collected from an adult who received the AZD1222 COVID-19 vaccine. The V and J genes are TRBV12-5 and TRBJ2-1; perhaps TRBD1 as D (6 bases). The sequencing used peripheral blood, collected 28 days after the second AZD1222 dose. This CDR3 reads CASGLGTAYNEQFF. DNA for the CDR3: TGTGCTAGTGGTTTGGGGACAGCCTACAATGAGCAGTTCTTC.